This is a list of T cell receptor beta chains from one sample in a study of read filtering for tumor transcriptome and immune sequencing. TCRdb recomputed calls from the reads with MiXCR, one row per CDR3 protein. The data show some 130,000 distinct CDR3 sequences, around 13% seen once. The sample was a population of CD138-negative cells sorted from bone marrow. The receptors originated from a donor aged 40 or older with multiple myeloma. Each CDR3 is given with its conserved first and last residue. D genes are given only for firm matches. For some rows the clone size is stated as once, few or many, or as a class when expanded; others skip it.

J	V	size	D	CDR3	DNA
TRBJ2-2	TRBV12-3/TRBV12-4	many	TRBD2	CASSLWASGSSGELFF	TGTGCCAGCAGTTTATGGGCTAGCGGGAGTTCTGGGGAGCTGTTTTTT
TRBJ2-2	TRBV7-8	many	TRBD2	CASSLASGGNTGELFF	TGTGCCAGCAGCTTAGCTAGCGGGGGGAACACCGGGGAGCTGTTTTTT
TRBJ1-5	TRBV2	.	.	CASSEFRNQPQHF	TGTGCCAGCAGTGAATTCAGGAATCAGCCCCAGCATTTT
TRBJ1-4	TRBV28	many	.	CATRASTNEKLFF	TGTGCCACCCGGGCCTCAACTAATGAAAAACTGTTTTTT
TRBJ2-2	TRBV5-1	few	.	CASSFRQSNTGELFF	TGCGCCAGCAGCTTTCGACAGAGCAACACCGGGGAGCTGTTTTTT
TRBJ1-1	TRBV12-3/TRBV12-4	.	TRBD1	CASSPNRGNLNTEAFF	TGTGCCAGCAGTCCCAACAGGGGGAATTTAAACACTGAAGCTTTCTTT
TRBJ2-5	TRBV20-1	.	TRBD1	CSAALENRGRETQYF	TGCAGTGCTGCCCTGGAAAACAGGGGACGAGAGACCCAGTACTTC
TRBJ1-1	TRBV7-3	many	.	CASSPWGGLNTEAFF	TGTGCCAGCAGTCCCTGGGGGGGACTGAACACTGAAGCTTTCTTT
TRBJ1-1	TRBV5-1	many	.	CASSFQQGGGTEAFF	TGCGCCAGCAGCTTTCAACAGGGCGGGGGCACTGAAGCTTTCTTT
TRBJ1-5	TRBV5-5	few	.	CASSTGPDNQPQHF	TGTGCCAGCAGTACCGGACCAGATAATCAGCCCCAGCATTTT
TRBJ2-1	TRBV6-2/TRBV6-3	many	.	CASTDGYNEQFF	TGTGCCAGCACCGACGGCTACAATGAGCAGTTCTTC
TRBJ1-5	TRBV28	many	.	CASSLSSGFNQPQHF	TGTGCCAGCAGTTTATCTTCCGGATTCAATCAGCCCCAGCATTTT
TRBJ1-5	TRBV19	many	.	CASSIFGGPDQPQHF	TGTGCCAGTAGTATATTCGGGGGGCCGGATCAGCCCCAGCATTTT
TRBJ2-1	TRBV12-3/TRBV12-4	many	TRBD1	CASSRDRVINNEQFF	TGTGCCAGCAGCAGGGACAGGGTGATTAACAATGAGCAGTTCTTC
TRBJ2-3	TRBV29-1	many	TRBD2	CSANSAGVRDTQYF	TGCAGCGCCAATTCAGCGGGAGTGAGAGATACGCAGTATTTT
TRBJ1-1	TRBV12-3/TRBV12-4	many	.	CASTKRGDTEAFF	TGTGCCAGCACCAAGCGGGGTGACACTGAAGCTTTCTTT
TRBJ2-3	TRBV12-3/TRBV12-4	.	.	CASSFVAGTDTQYF	TGTGCCAGCAGTTTTGTGGCAGGTACAGATACGCAGTATTTT
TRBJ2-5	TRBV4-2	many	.	CASSPTGGPYQETQYF	TGTGCCAGCAGCCCAACCGGGGGACCGTACCAAGAGACCCAGTACTTC
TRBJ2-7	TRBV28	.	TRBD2	CASSLLAGVGGRKYF	TGTGCCAGCAGTTTATTAGCGGGAGTCGGGGGGAGGAAGTACTTC
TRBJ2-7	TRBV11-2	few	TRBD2	CASSSSGGRYEQYF	TGTGCCAGCAGCTCTTCGGGGGGTCGCTACGAGCAGTACTTC
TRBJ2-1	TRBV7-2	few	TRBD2	CASSLALSKRGYNEQFF	TGTGCCAGCAGCTTAGCGCTGTCCAAGCGGGGATACAATGAGCAGTTCTTC
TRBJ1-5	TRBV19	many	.	CASRPQDTPRNQPQHF	TGTGCCAGTAGGCCGCAAGACACTCCTAGGAATCAGCCCCAGCATTTT
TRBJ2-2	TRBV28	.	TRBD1	CASSSQGEDTRELFF	TGTGCCAGCAGTTCACAGGGGGAAGACACCCGGGAGCTGTTTTTT
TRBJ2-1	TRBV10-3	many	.	CAISELGEYNEQFF	TGTGCCATCAGTGAGCTCGGAGAGTACAATGAGCAGTTCTTC
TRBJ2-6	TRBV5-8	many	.	CASSLDDSGANVLTF	TGTGCCAGCAGCTTGGATGACTCTGGGGCCAACGTCCTGACTTTC
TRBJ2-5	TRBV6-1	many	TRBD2	CASMGLAQETQYF	TGTGCCAGCATGGGACTAGCCCAAGAGACCCAGTACTTC
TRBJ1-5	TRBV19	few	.	CASSIQDKGPQHF	TGTGCCAGTAGTATCCAGGACAAAGGCCCCCAGCATTTT
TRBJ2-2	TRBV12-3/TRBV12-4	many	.	CASSRDTNTGELFF	TGTGCCAGCAGTCGGGACACAAACACCGGGGAGCTGTTTTTT
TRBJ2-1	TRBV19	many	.	CASSRSRDPYNEQFF	TGTGCCAGTAGTAGGTCTAGAGACCCCTACAATGAGCAGTTCTTC
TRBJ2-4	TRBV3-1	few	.	CASSQSSVDGNIQYF	TGTGCCAGCAGCCAAAGTTCAGTGGACGGTAACATTCAGTACTTC
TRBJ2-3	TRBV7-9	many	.	CASSLGAGTSTDTQYF	TGTGCCAGCAGCTTAGGGGCGGGCACTAGCACAGATACGCAGTATTTT
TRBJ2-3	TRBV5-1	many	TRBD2	CASSLALRGGRTDTQYF	TGCGCCAGCAGCTTGGCTTTGCGGGGGGGCCGAACAGATACGCAGTATTTT
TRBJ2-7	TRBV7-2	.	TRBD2	CASSLTSGVNEQYF	TGTGCCAGCAGCTTGACTAGCGGAGTGAACGAGCAGTACTTC